The present T cell receptor (beta chain) was sequenced within a study of long-term antiretroviral therapy in people with HIV. Study findings and constraints: The blood, collected between the mid-2000s and the late 2010s, was possibly taken under older ART regimens.

Runs used v3.0 of the immunoSEQ assay and were done at survey level. Profiling relied on immunoSEQ multiplex PCR, and the TCRdb table lists in-frame clones only, not all of them. The data contain tens of thousands of clones, 80% of them singletons. This clone was seen a few times. Antigen specificity is unknown. The CDR3 covers 13 residues. The V end lost 6 bases, the J end lost 6 bases, and 14 bases lay between the germline ends. CDR1 and CDR2 (germline): SSHAT, FNYEAQ (reference sequence). The V gene is TRBV7-7, the J gene TRBJ1-2; D remains ambiguous. The material sequenced was unsorted PBMCs, taken 0.3 years after starting antiretroviral therapy. The sequence was obtained from a man aged 40-49 years with HIV. For the CDR3, the DNA is TGTGCCAGCAGGGTTTTGGGTCACCATGGCTACACCTTC. It specifies CASRVLGHHGYTF. Supplemented by reference TRBV7-7 and TRBJ1-2, the full variable domain reads GAGVSQSPRYKVTKRGQDVTLRCDPISSHATLYWYQQALGQGPEFLTYFNYEAQPDKSGLPSDRFSAERPEGSISTLTIQRTEQRDSAMYRCASRVLGHHGYTFGSGTRLTVV.